The text below deals with one T cell receptor (beta chain). CDR1 is LGHDT and CDR2 is YNNKEL in the germline V gene (reference sequence). The V end was cut by 4 bases, the J end by 6 bases, with 18 bases between. This CDR3 region has 15 residues. Every sample yielded at least 6.5 million isolated PBMCs. Primed by a sample-barcoded 5' primer and a J-beta primer mix, a second PCR proceeded for 7 to 11 cycles. Using its own MiXCR run on the 5' RACE reads, TCRdb lists one record per CDR3 protein. In the table there are roughly 680,000 distinct CDR3 sequences, around a fifth of which are singletons. The sample originates from a study of blood T cells in healthy people across ages.

The gene calls are TRBV3-1 and TRBJ2-5, with D tentatively TRBD2 (6 bases). This sequence originates from a man between 65 and 79 years old in good health. The specimen was blood. CDR3 nucleotides: TGTGCCAGCAGCCGCCGAACGCGGGGCGGAAAGACCCAGTACTTC. Encoded protein: CASSRRTRGGKTQYF.